The 10 T cell receptor beta chains in this list originate from one sample, sequenced in a study of blood T cell repertoires in COVID-19. The table came from immunoSEQ multiplex PCR; TCRdb's copy has only in-frame clones and leaves some out. The table shows about 380,000 clones, with roughly 86% occurring only once. What was sequenced was peripheral blood. The receptors were sampled from a human donor with acute or convalescent COVID-19. The donor label of this sample is uncertain.

The genes are TRBV2 and TRBJ2-7, with D unresolved. Deletions cut 1 base from V and 3 bases from J, with 13 bases between. This CDR3 contains 15 residues. Germline CDR1 and CDR2: SNHLY and FYNNEI. The CDR3 DNA follows: TGTGCCAGCAGTGAAGGTAGCCCCCGTAACTACGAGCAGTACTTC. The encoded protein is CASSEGSPRNYEQYF.

V usage is TRBV2 and J usage is TRBJ1-2, with D hard to call. The V gene's germline CDR1 is SNHLY and CDR2 FYNNEI. V lost 4 bases and J 4 bases, leaving 13 bases between the germline ends. This CDR3 has 14 residues. The CDR3 is CASSAKGRSYGYTF. CDR3 bases: TGTGCCAGCAGTGCGAAAGGAAGGAGCTATGGCTACACCTTC.

The rearrangement joins TRBV7-9 to TRBJ1-1; a weak D match, TRBD1 (6 bases). Trimming left V 0 bases short and J 2 bases short, with 10 bases between. Germline V gene data show CDR1 as SEHNR and CDR2 as FQNEAQ (reference sequence). The CDR3 loop spans 15 amino acids. The CDR3 protein is CASSLAVGGNTEAFF. The CDR3 region has the DNA TGTGCCAGCAGCTTAGCGGTAGGGGGTAACACTGAAGCTTTCTTT.

J is TRBJ2-7 and V is TRBV19; 7 nucleotides agree with TRBD1. Germline-derived CDR1 and CDR2 are LNHDA and SQIVND (reference sequence). V lost 5 bases to trimming and J lost 2 bases; unmatched junction nucleotides: 12. This CDR3 has 16 amino acids. CDR3 nucleotides: TGTGCCAGTAGTTTTCGGACAGGCCTTTCTCCCTACGAGCAGTACTTC. Amino acids: CASSFRTGLSPYEQYF.

The V call is TRBV5-1, the J call TRBJ1-2; a weak D match, TRBD1 (5 bases). The CDR3 is 16 amino acids. Germline CDR1 is SGHRS and CDR2 is YFSETQ. V lost 4 bases, J lost 0 bases, and 16 bases lay in between. CDR3 sequence reads: CASSPGGHPPNYGYTF. Here the CDR3 DNA reads TGCGCCAGCAGCCCCGGCGGACACCCTCCTAACTATGGCTACACCTTC. The entire variable domain, with the rest obtained from reference TRBV5-1 and TRBJ1-2, is as follows: KAGVTQTPRYLIKTRGQQVTLSCSPISGHRSVSWYQQTPGQGLQFLFEYFSETQRNKGNFPGRFSGRQFSNSRSEMNVSTLELGDSALYLCASSPGGHPPNYGYTFGSGTRLTVV.

CDR3 sequence: CTSSQEVAMQRITDTQYF. DNA of the CDR3: TGCACCAGCAGCCAAGAGGTGGCCATGCAGCGGATCACAGATACGCAGTATTTT. This sequence joins TRBV1 and TRBJ2-3; the table's TRBD2 call for D was not verified on the DNA. TRBV1 has pseudogene status. This CDR3 is 18 amino acids long.

This clone was recorded once. The chain recombines TRBV28 with TRBJ2-1; 10 nucleotides align to TRBD2. The germline CDR1 and CDR2 sequences are MDHEN and SYDVKM. Unmatched junction bases numbered 8, after V lost 7 bases and J lost 8 bases. This CDR3 spans 14 amino acids. The CDR3 DNA is TGTGCCAGCAACCAAGCGGGGGGGCTTGATGAGCAGTTCTTC. Translated, it gives CASNQAGGLDEQFF.

This clone was recorded at least ten times. V gene TRBV4-1 combines with J gene TRBJ1-6, with TRBD1 matching over 11 bases. This CDR3 spans 18 amino acids. With V trimmed by 4 bases and J by 7 bases, 12 bases remained unmatched. Germline V gene sequence: CDR1 MGHRA, CDR2 YSYEKL. This CDR3 reads CASSRLTRDRGGNSPLHF. DNA for the CDR3: TGCGCCAGCAGCCGTCTCACAAGGGACAGGGGGGGGAATTCACCCCTCCACTTT.

The rearrangement uses TRBV4-1 and TRBJ1-2; D may be TRBD1 (5 bases). Germline V gene sequence: CDR1 MGHRA, CDR2 YSYEKL. Between the trimmed V and J ends, which lost 2 bases and 0 bases, there was a span of 13 bases. The CDR3 loop spans 16 amino acids. The CDR3 loop reads CASSQTGTGANYGYTF. The CDR3 bases are TGCGCCAGCAGCCAAACCGGGACTGGGGCTAACTATGGCTACACCTTC.

The CDR3 nucleotides are TGTGCCGCCGGGACAGTCCTTTACGAGCAGTACTTC. This translates into CAAGTVLYEQYF. J is TRBJ2-7 and V is TRBV10-3; TRBD1 agrees at 7 bases. After removal of 11 bases from V and 4 bases from J, the junction contained 8 bases not matched to a gene. This CDR3 has 12 residues. The germline CDR1 and CDR2 sequences are ENHRY and SYGVKD.